A selection of T cell receptor beta chains follows, all from one sample in a study of graft-versus-host responses after intestinal transplantation. Antigens for these TCRs are unknown. Profiled with immunoSEQ multiplex PCR; TCRdb holds only in-frame clones, not every one. The data show 80,000 to 100,000 clones, around 83% seen once. Sequenced material: unstimulated CD8+ T cells sorted from spleen or lymph node cells, taken before intestinal transplant. Receptor source: a human donor who received an intestinal transplant. CDR3s include the opening cysteine and the closing phenylalanine or tryptophan.

>TRBV6-1
CASSEVRGRAYEQYF
>TRBV14
CASSQDYRDTGELFF
>TRBV6-5
CASSYSRDTGELFF
>TRBV7-9
CASSLVRDPEAFF
>TRBV10-1
CASSESNDRGHAKQFF
>TRBV7-9
CASSLAERTGREWEQFF
>TRBV27
CASRGVRETQYF
>TRBV5-3
CARSLQKTQYF
>TRBV13
CASSLAGEGLYNEQFF
>TRBV21-1
CASSKAPRGRNYGYTF
>TRBV27
CASSFSGGDTEAFF
>TRBV30
CAWSTGPPTDTQYF
>TRBV2
CASRLRGGGTDTQYF
>TRBV5-1
CASSFARGSPLHF
>TRBV10-1
CASRTPGGLSYEQYF
>TRBV7-2
CASSLWGSEKLFF
>TRBV14
CASSQDPSTEAFF
>TRBV29-1
CSVEGLAGGSTDTQYF
>TRBV10-1
CASSDPRLAEETQYF
>TRBV5-6
CASSQDRVVPQETQYF
>TRBV4-1
CASSQVDGGGSYEQYF
>TRBV2
CASSVNRAEAFF
>TRBV7-6
CASSPETGDYGYTF
>TRBV5-1
CASSLGASGSSYEQYF
>TRBV18
CASSPVAGNYKNIQYF
>TRBV9
CASSVVAHTDTQYF
>TRBV29-1
CSVEDPATSGTDTQYF
>TRBV21-1
CASNLGTTKRETQYF
>TRBV7-9
CASSLDLAQTSDTQYF
>TRBV5-6
CASSLGSVDEQFF
>TRBV28
CASSLLSSYEQYF
>TRBV5-1
CASSPESTDTQYF
>TRBV28
CASSSSGGGELFF
>TRBV6-5
CASIQSGVRQPQHF
>TRBV5-1
CASSPPARGGGRGEQYF
>TRBV28
CASSLAGVLWEQYF
>TRBV4-2
CASSQDLLGGSETRYQETQYF
>TRBV5-4
CASSPRTSGSYNEQFF
>TRBV15
CATSRDRVSQETQYF
>TRBV6-6
CANSPPRTGTDTQYF
>TRBV6-6
CASSYGMDEQYF
>TRBV6-5
CASSQTGTQETQYF